This T cell receptor beta chain originates from a study of blood T cell repertoires in COVID-19. About the research overall: Acute and convalescent COVID-19 specimens originated in the United States, Italy and Spain. Sources were T cells, B-cell-depleted T cells, or PBMCs; the material itself was cDNA or gDNA.

In the study's own analysis: Quantification of nucleated cells was approximated via reference gene primer amplification. The table came from immunoSEQ multiplex PCR; TCRdb's copy has only in-frame clones and leaves some out. For V, J and clone size, that table is used; D and trimming come from the DNA. This table has 210,000 or so clones, approximately 84% appearing once. Germline V gene sequence: CDR1 SGHRS, CDR2 YFSETQ. Losses at the gene ends were 7 bases for V and 3 bases for J; bases not matched to a gene: 13. CDR3 length equals 16 residues. The material sequenced was peripheral blood. The sequence was collected from a woman aged 45-60 years with active or convalescent COVID-19. The chain joins TRBV5-1 to TRBJ1-1; the match to TRBD1 covers 9 bases. The CDR3 DNA sequence: TGCGCCAGCGGAAGGACAGGGGTCGCAGCGGACACTGAAGCTTTCTTT. Its translation: CASGRTGVAADTEAFF.